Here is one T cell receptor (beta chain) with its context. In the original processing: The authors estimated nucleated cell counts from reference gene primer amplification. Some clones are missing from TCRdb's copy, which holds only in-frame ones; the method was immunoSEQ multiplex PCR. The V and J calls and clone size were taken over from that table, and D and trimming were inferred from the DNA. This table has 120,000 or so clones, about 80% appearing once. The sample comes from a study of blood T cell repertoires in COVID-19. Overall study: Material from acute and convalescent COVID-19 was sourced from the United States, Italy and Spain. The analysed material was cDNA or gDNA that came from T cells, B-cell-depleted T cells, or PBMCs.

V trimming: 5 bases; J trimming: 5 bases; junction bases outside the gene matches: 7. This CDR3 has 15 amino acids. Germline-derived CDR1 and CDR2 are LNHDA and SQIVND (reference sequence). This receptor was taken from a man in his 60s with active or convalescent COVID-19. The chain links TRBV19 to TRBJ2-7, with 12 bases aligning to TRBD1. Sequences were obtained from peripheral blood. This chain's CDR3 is CASSPRDRGRHEQYF. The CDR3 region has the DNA TGTGCCAGTAGTCCCCGGGACAGGGGGCGCCACGAGCAGTACTTC.